This record covers a single T cell receptor (beta chain). The protocol was immunoSEQ multiplex PCR, while the TCRdb copy is restricted to in-frame clones and leaves out a portion. The sample has roughly 1,600,000 clones, approximately 98.5% seen once; the top ten hold 0.36%. The data originate from a study of shared clonotypes between healthy human individuals. The V and J ends lost 0 bases and 5 bases respectively, with 9 bases between them. Germline CDR1 reads SGHNT; CDR2 reads YYREEE (reference sequence). This CDR3 comprises 13 residues. The V gene is TRBV5-4, the J gene TRBJ2-7, with D tentatively TRBD1 or TRBD2 (5 bases each). Sequencing was performed on naive CD4+ T cells sorted from blood. Subset defined: CD45RA+ positively selected. This receptor was obtained from a man aged 30 to 39 in good health. The CDR3 nucleotides read TGTGCCAGCAGCTTGGCGTGGGGGAACGAGCAGTACTTC. It is translated as CASSLAWGNEQYF. Complete variable domain (other parts from reference TRBV5-4 and TRBJ2-7): ETGVTQSPTHLIKTRGQQVTLRCSSQSGHNTVSWYQQALGQGPQFIFQYYREEENGRGNFPPRFSGLQFPNYSSELNVNALELDDSALYLCASSLAWGNEQYFGPGTRLTVT.